A few counts support the clone carrying this T cell receptor (beta chain). These data originate in a study of patients and donors after allogeneic stem cell transplantation. TCRdb passed the RT-PCR reads through MiXCR, listing each CDR3 protein once. The table includes roughly 960,000 distinct CDR3 sequences, about 20% detected once. This CDR3 is built from 14 residues. The germline V gene has CDR1 SQVTM and CDR2 ANQGSEA. J was trimmed by 3 bases and V by 6 bases; bases with no gene match: 10. V gene TRBV29-1 combines with J gene TRBJ1-2, with TRBD1 matching 7 bases. The source of this sequence is a human donor who was either an allogeneic HSCT recipient or a stem cell or donor lymphocyte infusion donor (not recorded which). It is not recorded whose cells these are; they may come from a transplant donor. The sample comprised blood, either unsorted or a sorted T cell fraction (not recorded which). The CDR3 bases are TGCAGCGTGCTAACAATCAGGGGGGACTATGGCTACACCTTC. Protein product: CSVLTIRGDYGYTF.